This entry describes one TCR beta chain. RNA transcripts served as template for amplifying TCR beta CDR3 sequences. In the first round, RT-PCR was carried out with HTBI primers, and a multiplex PCR formed the second round. TCRdb processed the multiplex PCR reads anew with MiXCR; each CDR3 protein has one entry. The sample lists about 200,000 distinct CDR3 sequences, under 30% occurring once. The germline gives CDR1 ENHRY, CDR2 SYGVKD. The CDR3 contains 15 residues. Trimming took 0 bases from V and 2 from J; bases not matched to a gene: 3. These data are taken from a study of Graves' ophthalmopathy and Graves' hyperthyroidism. The study enrolled ophthalmopathy donors with moderate-to-severe activity, CAS ≥3, NOSPECS ≥4 and duration under 3 months. Patients were diagnosed from clinical symptoms, serum thyroxine, TRAb, thyroid ultrasound and orbital computed tomography.

The source material was peripheral blood. The sequence came from a man aged 50 to 59 with Graves' ophthalmopathy. This sequence joins TRBV10-3 and TRBJ2-5, with 7 bases aligning to TRBD2. CDR3 nucleotide sequence: TGTGCCATCAGTGAGTCGGCGGGGGTACAAGAGACCCAGTACTTC. Encoded protein: CAISESAGVQETQYF.